A single sample is the source of the 20 T cell receptor beta chains below, sequenced in a study of blood T cells in healthy people across ages. The second PCR ran about 6 to 12 cycles with a sample-barcoded 5' primer and J-beta primers. In TCRdb, the 5' RACE reads were re-called with MiXCR into one record per CDR3 protein. This sample has 800,000 to 950,000 distinct CDR3 sequences, with approximately 35% found just once. Material: blood. The receptor set was obtained from a young man in good health.

This clonotype came up a few times. V is TRBV20-1 and J is TRBJ1-6; TRBD1 matches 8 bases. The CDR3 loop spans 14 amino acids. The ends lost 4 bases at V and 7 bases at J; junction bases unmatched: 6. Germline V lookup: CDR1 DFQATT, CDR2 SNEGSKA (reference sequence). CDR3 coding DNA: TGCAGTGCTACGACTCAGGGGGCGAATTCACCCCTCCACTTT. Its protein is CSATTQGANSPLHF.

The rearrangement uses TRBV20-1 and TRBJ2-1, with unresolved D. Looked up from germline, CDR1 is DFQATT and CDR2 is SNEGSKA (reference sequence). Trimming pared 7 bases from V and 8 bases from J, leaving 18 bases between. The CDR3 sequence is 13 residues long. The CDR3 sequence is CSVQKPAPDEQFF. Here the CDR3 DNA reads TGCAGTGTCCAAAAACCCGCCCCGGATGAGCAGTTCTTC.

In this sample, this clonotype turned up many times. The chain uses TRBV20-1 and TRBJ2-1; 10 bases map to TRBD1. This CDR3 spans 14 amino acids. The V gene's germline CDR1 is DFQATT and CDR2 SNEGSKA (reference sequence). The junction had 7 bases not matched to a gene; V was cut back by 3 bases and J by 8 bases. For the CDR3, the DNA is TGCAGTGCTAGGCTAGACAGGGGGCTGGATGAGCAGTTCTTC. It is translated as CSARLDRGLDEQFF.

The chain couples TRBV7-2 to TRBJ2-3; 9 nucleotides align to TRBD2. CDR1 SGHTA and CDR2 FQGNSA come from the germline V gene. This CDR3 has 17 residues. The trim removed 5 bases at V and 2 bases at J, leaving 11 bases unmatched. The CDR3 loop is CASSPVFSGGPTDTQYF. In DNA form, the CDR3 reads TGTGCCAGCAGCCCCGTGTTCAGCGGGGGGCCCACAGATACGCAGTATTTT.

The chain links TRBV6-5 to TRBJ1-4; D is unresolved. The germline V gene encodes CDR1 MNHEY and CDR2 SVGAGI. The CDR3 has 14 amino acids. The V end lost 6 bases, the J end lost 8 bases, and 16 bases lay between the germline ends. CDR3 residues: CASSRHGSQEKLFF. For the CDR3, the DNA is TGTGCCAGCAGCCGCCATGGTTCGCAAGAAAAACTGTTTTTT.

This clonotype has only a few counts. CDR3 coding DNA: TGCGCCAGCAGCCACAACAGGGAGCCTGAAGCTTTCTTT. Its translation is CASSHNREPEAFF. The rearrangement links TRBV4-3 to TRBJ1-1, with TRBD1 as a possible D gene (6 bases). The CDR3 length is 13 residues. The V end was cut by 3 bases, the J end by 6 bases, with 11 bases between. The V gene's germline CDR1 is LGHNA and CDR2 YSLEER.

V is TRBV29-1 and J is TRBJ2-1; 7 nucleotides align to TRBD1. This CDR3 has 12 amino acids. V shed 1 base, J shed 7 bases, and the junction held 1 base outside the gene matches. Germline CDR1 reads SQVTM; CDR2 reads ANQGSEA. CDR3 DNA: TGCAGCGTTGAAGTGACAGGGAATGAGCAGTTCTTC. It is translated as CSVEVTGNEQFF.

J is TRBJ1-2 and V is TRBV7-9; D is unresolved. Germline lookup yields CDR1 SEHNR and CDR2 FQNEAQ (reference sequence). Between the trimmed V and J ends, which lost 5 bases and 7 bases, there was a span of 8 bases. This CDR3 is built from 11 residues. The DNA of the CDR3 is TGTGCCAGCAGCGAAATTGGTGGCTACACCTTC. Translated: CASSEIGGYTF.

The CDR3 is CASSLGRITEAFF. DNA of the CDR3: TGTGCCAGCAGCTTAGGGCGGATCACTGAAGCTTTCTTT. The V gene is TRBV7-9, the J gene TRBJ1-1; D ambiguous. Trimming pared 1 base from V and 4 bases from J, leaving 7 bases between. This CDR3 is built from 13 residues. CDR1 and CDR2 (germline): SEHNR, FQNEAQ (reference sequence). The whole variable domain, filled in from reference TRBV7-9 and TRBJ1-1, reads DTGVSQNPRHKITKRGQNVTFRCDPISEHNRLYWYRQTLGQGPEFLTYFQNEAQLEKSRLLSDRFSAERPKGSFSTLEIQRTEQGDSAMYLCASSLGRITEAFFGQGTRLTVV.

The chain joins TRBV5-4 to TRBJ2-5; 7 bases agree with TRBD1. With 4 bases clipped from V and 3 bases from J, the junction kept 9 bases outside the gene matches. CDR3 length: 15 amino acids. CDR1 SGHNT and CDR2 YYREEE come from the germline V gene (reference sequence). CDR3 coding DNA: TGTGCCAGCAGCGGGGACAGTAGTGGGAAAGAGACCCAGTACTTC. Its translation is CASSGDSSGKETQYF.

In the case of this clonotype: A much larger clone lies a single base off, so this may be a read error. This chain connects TRBV7-6 to TRBJ2-4; tentatively, D is TRBD2 (7 bases). CDR1 and CDR2 (germline): SGHVS, FNYEAQ. This CDR3 contains 16 residues. CDR3 protein: CASSLAGGPDPNIQCF. CDR3 sequence (DNA): TGTGCCAGCAGCTTAGCGGGGGGGCCGGATCCAAACATTCAGTGCTTC. Looking up the rest from reference TRBV7-6 and TRBJ2-4 gives the full variable domain: GAGVSQSPRYKVTKRGQDVALRCDPISGHVSLYWYRQALGQGPEFLTYFNYEAQQDKSGLPNDRFSAERPEGSISTLTIQRTEQRDSAMYRCASSLAGGPDPNIQCFGAGTRLSVL.

The CDR3 reads CASSLVGKNIQYF. The CDR3 DNA is TGTGCCAGCAGCTTAGTTGGGAAAAACATTCAGTACTTC. The chain is built from TRBV7-8 and TRBJ2-4; D is uncertain. CDR1 is SGHVS, CDR2 FQNEAQ, per germline. The V end lost 1 base, the J end lost 4 bases, and 5 bases lay between the germline ends. CDR3 length: 13 amino acids.

The chain carries TRBV28 and TRBJ1-1; D unclear. The CDR3 length is 16 residues. Germline V lookup: CDR1 MDHEN, CDR2 SYDVKM. Trimming left V 2 bases short and J 0 bases short, with 13 bases between. For the CDR3, the DNA is TGTGCCAGCAGTTTAGATCTCGCCCCCATGAACACTGAAGCTTTCTTT. The encoded protein is CASSLDLAPMNTEAFF.

The V and J genes are TRBV20-1 and TRBJ2-5; possible D gene TRBD2, 7 bases. The germline V gene encodes CDR1 DFQATT and CDR2 SNEGSKA (reference sequence). The CDR3 consists of 14 residues. Deletions cut 3 bases from V and 11 bases from J, with 22 bases between. The DNA for the CDR3 is TGCAGTGCTAGCCTCTCCAGCGGGGACAATGAGCAGTACTTC. Residues: CSASLSSGDNEQYF.

This clonotype was counted a few times. The gene calls are TRBV12-3 or TRBV12-4 and TRBJ1-1; D possibly corresponds to TRBD1 (5 bases). V was trimmed by 5 bases and J by 5 bases, leaving 12 bases between them. This CDR3 spans 13 amino acids. CDR3 sequence (DNA): TGTGCCAGCAGTGCGACGGGGGGGACTGAAGCTTTCTTT. Amino acids: CASSATGGTEAFF.

The CDR3 DNA reads TGTGCCAGCAGCTTAGGGGGCAGGGACGAGCAGTACTTC. The encoded protein is CASSLGGRDEQYF. This chain connects TRBV11-2 to TRBJ2-5, with D perhaps matching TRBD1 (5 bases). The DNA end lines up better with TRBJ2-7; the J call may be wrong. The germline V gene encodes CDR1 SGHAT and CDR2 FQNNGV. The length of the CDR3 is 13 residues.

This clonotype was seen repeatedly, ten times or more. This chain connects TRBV4-2 to TRBJ1-4; 10 bases match TRBD1. V was clipped by 2 bases and J by 7 bases; unmatched bases: 4. The length of the CDR3 is 15 residues. Germline loops: CDR1 LGHNA, CDR2 YNFKEQ. The CDR3 coding sequence is TGTGCCAGCAGCCAAAACCGGGACAGGGGTGAAAAACTGTTTTTT. This gives the protein CASSQNRDRGEKLFF.

This clonotype was observed many times. The rearrangement links TRBV5-5 to TRBJ2-3; D is unresolved. Germline V gives CDR1 SGHKS, CDR2 YYEKEE (reference sequence). V dropped 0 bases and J dropped 6 bases, with 8 bases sitting between them. CDR3 length: 13 residues. This CDR3 reads CASSLEAPDTQYF. The CDR3 DNA is TGTGCCAGCAGCTTGGAGGCCCCGGATACGCAGTATTTT.

In its sample, this clonotype was seen a few times. The chain links TRBV12-3 or TRBV12-4 to TRBJ1-6; D ambiguous. Trimming left V 3 bases short and J 5 bases short, with 5 bases between. The CDR3 spans 13 residues. As DNA, the CDR3 is TGTGCCAGCAGTTTCCGGGATAATTCACCCCTCCACTTT. Its translation is CASSFRDNSPLHF.

The chain combines TRBV2 with TRBJ1-2; 8 bases fit TRBD1. V lost 6 bases, J lost 0 bases, and 9 bases stayed unmatched. This CDR3 region has 16 residues. Germline V lookup: CDR1 SNHLY, CDR2 FYNNEI. The CDR3 region has the DNA TGTGCCAGCAGCCAAACTCAGGGGGCGCCTAACTATGGCTACACCTTC. This translates into CASSQTQGAPNYGYTF.